This T cell receptor beta chain stems from a study of blood T cell repertoires in COVID-19. Sequencing was performed with immunoSEQ multiplex PCR; in TCRdb, only in-frame clones are kept and a portion is missing. The data hold approximately 170,000 clones, with approximately 91% observed a single time. The ends lost 5 bases at V and 9 bases at J; junction bases unmatched: 10. This CDR3 spans 14 amino acids. Germline V lookup: CDR1 SGHAT, CDR2 FQNNGV. This clonotype originated in a young man with COVID-19, enrolled during active disease. The specimen sequenced was peripheral blood. The chain carries TRBV11-2 and TRBJ2-7; 10 nucleotides agree with TRBD2. This chain's CDR3 is CASSPWTSGKRQYF. CDR3 coding DNA: TGTGCCAGCAGCCCCTGGACTAGCGGCAAGCGGCAGTACTTC.